A selection of T cell receptor beta chains follows, all from one sample in a study of T cell responses to AZD1222 COVID-19 vaccine. Only in-frame clones appear in the TCRdb table, and some are missing; sequencing was by immunoSEQ multiplex PCR. The sample yields approximately 140,000 clones, about nine tenths seen once. The sample here was peripheral blood, taken 28 days after the second AZD1222 dose. These TCRs come from an adult who received the AZD1222 COVID-19 vaccine. Both conserved end residues are part of each CDR3. A D gene is named only where the DNA matches it firmly. Clone sizes are given selectively: once, few, many, or a class where the clone is expanded.

len	j_gene	d_gene	abundance	v_gene	CDR3aa	CDR3nt
13	TRBJ2-7	.	.	TRBV7-8	CASSLNREYEQYF	TGTGCCAGCAGCTTAAACAGAGAGTACGAGCAGTACTTC
15	TRBJ1-2	.	.	TRBV6-7	CASSPHRVNLYGYTF	TGTGCCAGCAGCCCTCACAGGGTAAATCTCTATGGCTACACCTTC
16	TRBJ2-3	.	.	TRBV7-8	CASSLLGNPRLDTQYF	TGTGCCAGCAGCCTCCTCGGTAACCCCAGGCTGGATACGCAGTATTTT
15	TRBJ2-2	.	.	TRBV2	CASSGRTVNTGELFF	TGTGCCAGCAGTGGACGGACAGTAAACACCGGGGAGCTGTTTTTT
13	TRBJ1-1	.	.	TRBV29-1	CSASPGKDTEAFF	TGCAGCGCCTCCCCAGGGAAGGACACTGAAGCTTTCTTT
14	TRBJ1-2	TRBD1	.	TRBV5-1	CASSKGQANYGYTF	TGCGCCAGCAGCAAGGGACAGGCAAACTATGGCTACACCTTC
14	TRBJ2-1	TRBD1	.	TRBV5-4	CASSLSQGSNEQFF	TGTGCCAGCAGCTTGTCACAGGGGAGTAATGAGCAGTTCTTC
13	TRBJ1-1	TRBD1	.	TRBV19	CASSLGTATEAFF	TGTGCCAGTAGTCTAGGGACAGCCACTGAAGCTTTCTTT
19	TRBJ2-1	TRBD2	.	TRBV4-1	CASSPWRSKLAADDNEQFF	TGCGCCAGCAGCCCCTGGCGGTCTAAACTAGCGGCCGATGACAATGAGCAGTTCTTC
16	TRBJ2-7	.	.	TRBV19	CASSMGGTWGIYEQYF	TGTGCCAGTAGTATGGGCGGGACCTGGGGTATCTACGAGCAGTACTTC
11	TRBJ2-5	.	once	TRBV12-3/TRBV12-4	CASRSGETQYF	TGTGCCAGCAGGTCCGGGGAGACCCAGTACTTC
15	TRBJ2-3	.	.	TRBV5-4	CASSLPGPSTDTQYF	TGTGCCAGCAGCTTGCCGGGCCCTAGCACAGATACGCAGTATTTT
14	TRBJ2-7	TRBD2	.	TRBV7-2	CASSLGASGRPKYF	TGTGCCAGCAGCTTAGGGGCTAGCGGGAGGCCCAAGTACTTC
16	TRBJ1-2	.	.	TRBV15	CATSSDRNADNYGYTF	TGTGCCACCAGCAGTGACCGAAACGCGGATAACTATGGCTACACCTTC
16	TRBJ1-6	.	.	TRBV25-1	CASSETLTSRNSPLHF	TGTGCCAGCAGTGAAACTTTGACCAGCAGGAATTCACCCCTCCACTTT
12	TRBJ2-7	.	few	TRBV7-9	CASSLSWEEQYF	TGTGCCAGCAGTTTGTCTTGGGAAGAGCAGTACTTC
15	TRBJ1-6	TRBD1	.	TRBV3-1/TRBV3-2	CASHGSDRSVAPLHF	TGTGCCAGCCACGGGTCGGACAGGTCTGTCGCACCCCTCCACTTT
15	TRBJ1-5	.	.	TRBV5-6	CASTKTSTPNQPQHF	TGTGCCAGCACCAAAACCTCGACACCTAATCAGCCCCAGCATTTT
15	TRBJ2-2	.	.	TRBV10-3	CAISRGSGATGELFF	TGTGCCATCTCGAGGGGGTCAGGGGCCACCGGGGAGCTGTTTTTT
12	TRBJ1-3	.	few	TRBV15	CATSRFRDTIYF	TGTGCCACCAGCAGGTTCCGGGACACCATATATTTT
14	TRBJ1-4	TRBD1	.	TRBV7-2	CASSSGTGGEKLFF	TGTGCCAGCAGCTCCGGGACAGGGGGTGAAAAACTGTTTTTT
13	TRBJ1-1	.	.	TRBV12-3/TRBV12-4	CASSLKVRTEAFF	TGTGCCAGCAGTTTAAAGGTAAGGACTGAAGCTTTCTTT
14	TRBJ1-1	.	.	TRBV19	CASTRGRAKTEAFF	TGTGCTAGCACCCGGGGGAGGGCTAAAACTGAAGCTTTCTTT
11	TRBJ2-7	.	.	TRBV27	CASSQEGKQYF	TGTGCCAGCAGTCAGGAAGGGAAGCAGTACTTC
17	TRBJ1-2	.	few	TRBV19	CASSIVGTRYSNYGYTF	TGTGCCAGTAGTATAGTTGGCACCCGCTATTCTAACTATGGCTACACCTTC
11	TRBJ2-7	.	.	TRBV11-2	CASSSAWGQYF	TGTGCCAGCAGCTCAGCATGGGGGCAGTACTTC
12	TRBJ1-1	.	once	TRBV29-1	CSVEGGNTEAFF	TGCAGCGTTGAAGGGGGCAACACTGAAGCTTTCTTT
14	TRBJ1-1	.	once	TRBV18	CASSPLSGTTEAFF	TGTGCCAGCTCACCTTTATCAGGGACGACTGAAGCTTTCTTT
13	TRBJ1-1	.	.	TRBV6-5	CASTPPENTEAFF	TGTGCCAGCACGCCCCCCGAGAACACTGAAGCTTTCTTT
17	TRBJ2-5	.	.	TRBV10-1	CASSESGGGLVQETQYF	TGCGCCAGCAGTGAGTCGGGGGGAGGTCTCGTCCAAGAGACCCAGTACTTC
16	TRBJ1-5	.	.	TRBV5-6	CASSFGGSHSNQPQHF	TGTGCCAGCAGCTTCGGGGGATCCCATAGCAATCAGCCCCAGCATTTT
13	TRBJ1-6	TRBD1	.	TRBV12-3/TRBV12-4	CAIGTGVNSPLHF	TGTGCCATCGGGACAGGGGTAAATTCACCCCTCCACTTT
14	TRBJ2-1	.	.	TRBV15	CATSRAGGYNEQFF	TGTGCCACCAGCAGAGCTGGGGGATACAATGAGCAGTTCTTC
13	TRBJ2-5	.	.	TRBV7-9	CATNLVPQETQYF	TGTGCCACCAACCTAGTCCCCCAAGAGACCCAGTACTTC
15	TRBJ2-7	.	.	TRBV4-1	CASSPGSQGSYEQYF	TGCGCCAGCAGCCCCGGCTCGCAGGGATCCTACGAGCAGTACTTC
14	TRBJ1-6	.	.	TRBV5-1	CASSLVGNNSPLHF	TGCGCCAGCAGCTTGGTTGGTAATAATTCACCCCTCCACTTT
13	TRBJ1-1	.	.	TRBV12-3/TRBV12-4	CASSLQGNTEAFF	TGTGCCAGCAGTTTACAGGGGAACACTGAAGCTTTCTTT
16	TRBJ1-2	TRBD1	.	TRBV4-1	CASSQDLSGGHYGYTF	TGCGCCAGCAGCCAAGATCTGTCAGGGGGCCACTATGGCTACACCTTC
16	TRBJ1-5	.	.	TRBV7-8	CASSLNTGSSNQPQHF	TGTGCCAGCAGCTTAAATACAGGGAGTAGCAATCAGCCCCAGCATTTT
13	TRBJ1-5	.	.	TRBV19	CASRRDSNQPQHF	TGTGCCAGTAGGAGGGATAGCAATCAGCCCCAGCATTTT